The sequence of this T cell receptor (beta chain) was determined in a study of low-dose radiotherapy and immunotherapy resistance in tumors. Study as a whole: Over 26 weeks, cohort 2 got 1 Gy every two weeks, reaching 13 Gy. Every six weeks patients received intravenous ipilimumab 1 mg/kg, and every two weeks they received intravenous nivolumab 240 mg.

Covering alpha and beta chains, TRAV- and TRBV-specific primers were used for the first-strand cDNA. With a V-primer adapter and a constant-region primer, TCRs were amplified for approximately 19 PCR cycles. TCRdb redid the calling of the reads with MiXCR, one entry per CDR3 protein. The sample shows around 64,000 distinct CDR3 sequences, roughly 29% of them seen only once. This clonotype was counted ten times or more. Time point in this sample: before trial treatment. The presence of advanced solid tumors lacking tumor-infiltrating lymphocytes characterized eligible patients. V lost 6 bases to trimming and J lost 1 base, with 13 bases between them. The CDR3 has 16 residues.

The genes are TRBV12-3 or TRBV12-4 and TRBJ1-6, with D possibly being TRBD1 (5 bases). This receptor was obtained from a male donor with rectosigmoid adenocarcinoma. The specimen comprised PBMCs, sampled before treatment. The CDR3: CASRRGGVSYNSPLHF. The CDR3 DNA reads TGTGCCAGCAGACGTGGGGGAGTTTCCTATAATTCACCCCTCCACTTT.